The 32 T cell receptor beta chains presented below share a single source sample, sequenced in a study of Graves' ophthalmopathy and Graves' hyperthyroidism. RNA served as the template for amplifying TCR beta CDR3 regions. HTBI primers were used in a first-round RT-PCR, which preceded a second-round multiplex PCR. MiXCR, applied by TCRdb to the multiplex PCR reads, yields one record per CDR3 protein. Seen here are 200,000 to 250,000 distinct CDR3 sequences, around 42% observed once, and the top ten hold more than 45%. Sequenced: peripheral blood. The receptors were sampled from an adult man with Graves' ophthalmopathy.

This chain links TRBV5-1 with TRBJ2-3; 8 bases line up with TRBD2. Germline V gives CDR1 SGHRS, CDR2 YFSETQ. This CDR3 contains 14 residues. The ends lost 6 bases at V and 2 bases at J; junction bases unmatched: 5. The CDR3, as DNA: TGCGCCAGCACCCGGACTAGCAACACAGATACGCAGTATTTT. The encoded protein is CASTRTSNTDTQYF.

The chain uses TRBV5-4 and TRBJ2-5, with D possibly matching TRBD2 (5 bases). This CDR3 comprises 14 residues. V was shortened by 0 bases and J by 5 bases, with 11 bases between the two germline ends. Germline assignment: CDR1 SGHNT and CDR2 YYREEE (reference sequence). As DNA, the CDR3 is TGTGCCAGCAGCTTGGTTAGCGTTCGGGAGACCCAGTACTTC. It codes for CASSLVSVRETQYF.

V is TRBV7-9 and J is TRBJ1-4; D is unclear. From germline, CDR1 is SEHNR and CDR2 FQNEAQ (reference sequence). V was cut by 5 bases and J by 3 bases, with 13 bases left in between. This CDR3 has 15 amino acids. As DNA, the CDR3 is TGTGCCAGCAGCGCCCGTTTTAAACCTAATGAAAAACTGTTTTTT. Protein product: CASSARFKPNEKLFF.

This clonotype was found many times. V gene TRBV9 combines with J gene TRBJ2-5; 8 bases map to TRBD2. There are 14 residues in the CDR3. From germline, CDR1 is SGDLS and CDR2 YYNGEE. Trimming removed 4 bases from V and 5 bases from J; junction bases left unmatched: 7. Written as DNA, the CDR3 is TGTGCCAGCAGCCCAGGACTAGCACGGGAGACCCAGTACTTC. Its protein is CASSPGLARETQYF.

The genes are TRBV10-1 and TRBJ2-3; possible D gene TRBD2, 5 bases. This CDR3 is built from 14 residues. V was trimmed by 3 bases and J by 3 bases, leaving 10 bases between them. The germline gives CDR1 WNHNN, CDR2 SYGVQD (reference sequence). The CDR3: CASSDLAGTDTQYF. Here the CDR3 DNA reads TGCGCCAGCAGTGATCTAGCTGGGACAGATACGCAGTATTTT.

This clonotype has a handful of counts. The chain employs TRBV28 and TRBJ2-5; D gene ambiguous. Germline CDR1 and CDR2: MDHEN and SYDVKM. The ends were cut back, 2 bases at V and 5 bases at J, with 15 bases in the middle. This CDR3 spans 15 amino acids. CDR3 bases: TGTGCCAGCAGTTTAGGCGCGGCCGCCAGGGAGACCCAGTACTTC. It translates to CASSLGAAARETQYF.

This chain links TRBV28 with TRBJ2-7; no definite D call. This CDR3 comprises 13 residues. Trimming pared 3 bases from V and 0 bases from J, leaving 6 bases between. The germline gives CDR1 MDHEN, CDR2 SYDVKM. The CDR3 protein is CASSFTTSYEQYF. DNA for the CDR3: TGTGCCAGCAGTTTTACAACCTCCTACGAGCAGTACTTC.

The chain joins TRBV6-5 to TRBJ1-2; possible D gene TRBD1, 5 bases. The CDR3 totals 13 residues. CDR1 is MNHEY and CDR2 is SVGAGI in the germline V gene. The V end was cut by 6 bases, the J end by 4 bases, with 12 bases between. The chain's CDR3 is CASRGRVGYGYTF. The CDR3 region has the DNA TGTGCCAGCAGGGGCAGGGTCGGCTATGGCTACACCTTC.

In this sample, this clonotype turned up a few times. The V call is TRBV29-1, the J call TRBJ2-7; D is perhaps TRBD1 or TRBD2 (5 bases each). The CDR3 extends over 12 amino acids. The germline V gene has CDR1 SQVTM and CDR2 ANQGSEA. In DNA, the CDR3 is TGCAGTTACAAAGGGACGGCCTACGAGCAGTACTTC. The encoded protein is CSYKGTAYEQYF.

The chain uses TRBV9 and TRBJ1-2; 12 bases are a match to TRBD1. The CDR3 covers 15 residues. Per germline, CDR1 SGDLS and CDR2 YYNGEE. Germline trimming cut 5 bases from V and 8 bases from J; bases unmatched to any gene: 10. CDR3 nucleotide sequence: TGTGCCAGCAGTTTAGGGGGACAGGGGGCGAGCGGCTACACCTTC. The encoded protein is CASSLGGQGASGYTF.

On this clonotype: The junction does not match germline at one end; this may be a read error. This chain connects TRBV5-1 to TRBJ2-7, with TRBD2 matching over 7 bases. The CDR3 is made up of 15 amino acids. Germline V gene data show CDR1 as SGHRS and CDR2 as YFSETQ. CDR3 sequence reads: CASSETPGLQYEQYF. The DNA of the CDR3 is TGTGCCAGCAGCGAAACCCCGGGACTACAGTACGAGCAGTACTTC.

The chain combines TRBV19 with TRBJ1-4, with D perhaps TRBD1 (6 bases). The germline V and J ends were trimmed by 7 bases and 0 bases, with 12 bases remaining between them. The CDR3 has 15 amino acids. Germline V gene sequence: CDR1 LNHDA, CDR2 SQIVND (reference sequence). In DNA form, the CDR3 reads TGTGCCAGTACCCCCGGACAGTCAACTAATGAAAAACTGTTTTTT. It codes for CASTPGQSTNEKLFF.

This clonotype has a count of ten or more. This chain connects TRBV2 to TRBJ1-2; TRBD1 aligns across 7 bases. The germline V gene encodes CDR1 SNHLY and CDR2 FYNNEI. The junction had 7 bases not matched to a gene; V was cut back by 3 bases and J by 6 bases. The CDR3 runs 14 residues. The CDR3: CASSDRGDQNGYTF. As DNA, the CDR3 is TGTGCCAGCAGTGACAGGGGGGATCAGAATGGCTACACCTTC.

V is TRBV20-1 and J is TRBJ2-5; a weak D match, TRBD1 (6 bases). Per the germline V gene, CDR1 is DFQATT and CDR2 is SNEGSKA (reference sequence). With 0 bases removed from V and 1 base from J, the gap between germline ends came to 9 bases. This CDR3 is 14 amino acids long. The CDR3 region has the DNA TGCAGTGCTAGAGAAGGGACACTCCAAGAGACCCAGTACTTC. Translating gives CSAREGTLQETQYF.

This chain links TRBV15 with TRBJ2-6; D remains ambiguous. The V end was cut by 0 bases, the J end by 3 bases, with 12 bases between. The germline V gene has CDR1 LNHNV and CDR2 YYDKDF (reference sequence). CDR3 length: 17 amino acids. The CDR3 region has the DNA TGTGCCACCAGCAGAGAGAGAGCACAGCTTGGGGCCAACGTCCTGACTTTC. This gives the protein CATSRERAQLGANVLTF.

The chain joins TRBV12-3 or TRBV12-4 to TRBJ2-5, with D unclear. The CDR3 is 14 amino acids. V gave up 4 bases and J gave up 2 bases, with 11 bases separating them. CDR3 nucleotides: TGTGCCAGCAGTTACTCTCAGGCACAAGAGACCCAGTACTTC. Its protein product is CASSYSQAQETQYF.

The chain links TRBV18 to TRBJ1-2, with 8 positions matching TRBD1. In germline, CDR1 is KGHSH, CDR2 LQKENI. This CDR3 comprises 13 residues. V was pared by 3 bases and J by 12 bases, with 9 bases of the junction left unmatched. CDR3 sequence: CASSPDNQGANTF. The CDR3 DNA follows: TGTGCCAGCTCACCGGACAATCAGGGGGCGAACACCTTC.

This clonotype was observed once. The chain combines TRBV19 with TRBJ2-2; 11 bases are shared with TRBD2. Germline CDR1 reads LNHDA; CDR2 reads SQIVND (reference sequence). The CDR3 has 14 amino acids. Trimming removed 7 bases from V and 6 bases from J; junction bases left unmatched: 4. CDR3 sequence (DNA): TGTGCCAGTAAACTAGCGGGAGCCGCCGGGGAGCTGTTTTTT. It yields the protein CASKLAGAAGELFF. Full variable domain (remainder filled in from reference TRBV19 and TRBJ2-2): DGGITQSPKYLFRKEGQNVTLSCEQNLNHDAMYWYRQDPGQGLRLIYYSQIVNDFQKGDIAEGYSVSREKKESFPLTVTSAQKNPTAFYLCASKLAGAAGELFFGEGSRLTVL.

The gene calls are TRBV5-4 and TRBJ1-4; possible D gene TRBD1, 5 bases. Germline V lookup: CDR1 SGHNT, CDR2 YYREEE (reference sequence). Trimming removed 0 bases at V and 7 bases at J, with 10 bases between. The CDR3 length is 14 residues. CDR3 residues: CASSLGGEGEKLFF. The CDR3 DNA follows: TGTGCCAGCAGCTTGGGGGGGGAAGGTGAAAAACTGTTTTTT. Full variable domain (missing parts from reference TRBV5-4 and TRBJ1-4): ETGVTQSPTHLIKTRGQQVTLRCSSQSGHNTVSWYQQALGQGPQFIFQYYREEENGRGNFPPRFSGLQFPNYSSELNVNALELDDSALYLCASSLGGEGEKLFFGSGTQLSVL.

This chain joins TRBV24-1 and TRBJ1-2, with TRBD1 matching 9 bases. Germline V gene sequence: CDR1 KGHDR, CDR2 SFDVKD. The CDR3 sequence is 16 residues long. The V segment lost 3 bases and the J segment 7 bases; nucleotides outside the gene matches: 11. The CDR3 sequence: CATSDPGAGQGGGYTF. In DNA, the CDR3 is TGTGCCACCAGTGATCCAGGTGCGGGACAGGGAGGTGGCTACACCTTC.

Only a few counts were recorded for this clonotype. V gene TRBV7-2 combines with J gene TRBJ2-3; no clear D. Trimming removed 4 bases at V and 7 bases at J, with 6 bases between. Germline loops: CDR1 SGHTA, CDR2 FQGNSA. The CDR3 extends over 11 amino acids. Here the CDR3 reads CASSSGNTQYF. CDR3 coding DNA: TGTGCCAGCAGCTCGGGCAATACGCAGTATTTT.

The rearrangement links TRBV15 to TRBJ2-3, with TRBD2 as a possible D gene (6 bases). Germline V CDR1 and CDR2: LNHNV, YYDKDF (reference sequence). Trimming stripped 3 bases from V and 4 bases from J, with 8 bases between. The CDR3 is made up of 13 amino acids. CDR3 DNA sequence: TGTGCCACCAGCAGTCTAGCGTCAGATACGCAGTATTTT. Its translation is CATSSLASDTQYF.

V is TRBV15 and J is TRBJ2-5; 11 bases map to TRBD1. Looked up from germline, CDR1 is LNHNV and CDR2 is YYDKDF (reference sequence). V lost 8 bases, J lost 2 bases, and 4 bases stayed unmatched. CDR3 length equals 14 residues. The CDR3 bases are TGTGCCACCGCCCGGGACAGGGGGCAAGAGACCCAGTACTTC. Its protein is CATARDRGQETQYF.

This rearrangement joins TRBV5-4 to TRBJ2-1, with D uncertain. V was pared by 2 bases and J by 0 bases, with 12 bases between. Germline V gene sequence: CDR1 SGHNT, CDR2 YYREEE (reference sequence). The CDR3 is 16 amino acids. The CDR3 sequence: CASSLVGSSSYNEQFF. The CDR3 region has the DNA TGTGCCAGCAGCTTAGTCGGGTCTAGCTCCTACAATGAGCAGTTCTTC.

This clonotype was counted ten times or more. The J gene is TRBJ1-2, the V gene TRBV15; D remains unclear. The V end was cut by 0 bases, the J end by 5 bases, with 4 bases between. There are 12 residues in the CDR3. CDR1 is LNHNV, CDR2 YYDKDF, per germline (reference sequence). This chain's CDR3 is CATSRDKYGYTF. The CDR3 DNA follows: TGTGCCACCAGCAGAGATAAATATGGCTACACCTTC.

This clonotype has only a few counts. The chain uses TRBV24-1 and TRBJ2-3; a possible D gene is TRBD2 (5 bases). The CDR3 is made up of 14 amino acids. Trimming removed 3 bases at V and 3 bases at J, with 9 bases between. Germline V CDR1 and CDR2: KGHDR, SFDVKD. The CDR3 region has the DNA TGTGCCACCAGTGATGCGACTAATACAGATACGCAGTATTTT. This gives the protein CATSDATNTDTQYF.

This clonotype was found once. The genes are TRBV20-1 and TRBJ1-4; a weak D match, TRBD1 (6 bases). Germline V gene sequence: CDR1 DFQATT, CDR2 SNEGSKA (reference sequence). The CDR3 has 16 residues. V lost 1 base to trimming and J lost 7 bases, with 19 bases between them. Here the CDR3 reads CSARVGWGAQSEKLFF. For the CDR3, the DNA is TGCAGTGCTAGAGTAGGATGGGGGGCGCAGAGTGAAAAACTGTTTTTT.

On this clonotype: The junction departs from the called germline gene at one end, perhaps through a read error. The rearrangement joins TRBV20-1 to TRBJ2-5; 9 bases map to TRBD2. This CDR3 comprises 13 residues. Germline CDR1 and CDR2: DFQATT and SNEGSKA (reference sequence). DNA for the CDR3: TGCAGTGCCCCTAGCGGGGCCCAAGTGACCCAGTACTTC. Encoded protein: CSAPSGAQVTQYF.

The gene calls are TRBV2 and TRBJ1-5, with TRBD1 as a possible D gene (6 bases). This CDR3 has 14 amino acids. The germline gives CDR1 SNHLY, CDR2 FYNNEI. V was cut by 6 bases and J by 0 bases, with 9 bases left in between. CDR3 coding DNA: TGTGCCAGCAGGGGACACTATAGCAATCAGCCCCAGCATTTT. Protein product: CASRGHYSNQPQHF. The variable domain in full, with the rest retrieved from reference TRBV2 and TRBJ1-5, is EPEVTQTPSHQVTQMGQEVILRCVPISNHLYFYWYRQILGQKVEFLVSFYNNEISEKSEIFDDQFSVERPDGSNFTLKIRSTKLEDSAMYFCASRGHYSNQPQHFGDGTRLSIL.

This clonotype appeared a few times. This chain joins TRBV5-8 and TRBJ2-5; 10 nucleotides line up with TRBD1. Trimming at V came to 4 bases and at J to 5 bases, leaving 5 bases not matched to a gene. Germline CDR1 and CDR2: SGHTS and YDEGEE. CDR3 length equals 14 residues. The CDR3, as DNA: TGTGCCAGCAGCGGACAGGGGGTCTTGGAGACCCAGTACTTC. Its protein is CASSGQGVLETQYF.

This rearrangement joins TRBV20-1 to TRBJ2-7, with 8 bases matching TRBD2. The CDR3 totals 17 residues. Looked up from germline, CDR1 is DFQATT and CDR2 is SNEGSKA (reference sequence). The J segment lost 0 bases and the V segment lost 2 bases, leaving 12 bases of the junction unmatched. CDR3 coding DNA: TGCAGTGCTAGACCCACCAGCGGACTAGCAGCCTCCTACGAGCAGTACTTC. Its translation: CSARPTSGLAASYEQYF.

The rearrangement uses TRBV20-1 and TRBJ1-5, with D hard to call. The CDR3 is 15 amino acids. Germline V gives CDR1 DFQATT, CDR2 SNEGSKA (reference sequence). V shed 5 bases and J shed 2 bases, with 16 bases lying between them. The chain's CDR3 is CSAPLEGYRNQPQHF. CDR3 coding DNA: TGCAGTGCTCCGCTGGAGGGATATCGCAATCAGCCCCAGCATTTT.